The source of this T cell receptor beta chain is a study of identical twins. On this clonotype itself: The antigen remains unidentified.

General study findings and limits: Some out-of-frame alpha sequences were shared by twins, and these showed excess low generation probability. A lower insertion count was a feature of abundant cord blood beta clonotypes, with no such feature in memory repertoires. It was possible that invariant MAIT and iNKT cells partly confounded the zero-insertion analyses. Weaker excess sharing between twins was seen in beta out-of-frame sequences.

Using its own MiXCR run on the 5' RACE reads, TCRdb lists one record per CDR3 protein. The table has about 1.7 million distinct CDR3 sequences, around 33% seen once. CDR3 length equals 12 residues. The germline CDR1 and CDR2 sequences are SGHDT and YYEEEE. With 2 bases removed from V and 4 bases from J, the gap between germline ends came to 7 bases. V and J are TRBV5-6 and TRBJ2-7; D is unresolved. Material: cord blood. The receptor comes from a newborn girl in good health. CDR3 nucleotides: TGTGCCAGCAGCTTTAGAATGTACGAGCAGTACTTC. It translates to CASSFRMYEQYF.